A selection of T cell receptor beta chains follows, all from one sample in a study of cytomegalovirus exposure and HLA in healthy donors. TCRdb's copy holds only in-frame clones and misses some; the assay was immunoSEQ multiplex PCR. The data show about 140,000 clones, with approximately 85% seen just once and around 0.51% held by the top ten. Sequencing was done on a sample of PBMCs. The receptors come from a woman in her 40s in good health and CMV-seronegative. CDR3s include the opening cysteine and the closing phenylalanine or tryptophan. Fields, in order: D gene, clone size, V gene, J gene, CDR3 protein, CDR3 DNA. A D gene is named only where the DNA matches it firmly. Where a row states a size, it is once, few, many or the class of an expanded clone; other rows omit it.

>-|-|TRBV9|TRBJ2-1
CASSVVPLADSYNEQFF
TGTGCCAGCAGCGTAGTCCCACTGGCGGACTCCTACAATGAGCAGTTCTTC
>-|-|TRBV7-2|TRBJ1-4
CASSLGASYNEKLFF
TGTGCCAGCAGCTTGGGCGCATCATATAATGAAAAACTGTTTTTT
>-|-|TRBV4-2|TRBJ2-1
CASSRGTSFFEQFF
TGTGCCAGCAGCCGGGGGACAAGTTTTTTTGAGCAGTTCTTC
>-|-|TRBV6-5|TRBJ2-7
CASSRDGGSSYEQYF
TGTGCCAGCAGCCGGGATGGTGGTAGCTCCTACGAGCAGTACTTC
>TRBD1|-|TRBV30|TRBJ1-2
CAWRPPGTVNYGYTF
TGTGCCTGGCGGCCCCCCGGGACAGTAAACTATGGCTACACCTTC
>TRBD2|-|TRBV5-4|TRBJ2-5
CASSRGGTSGRGVETQYF
TGTGCCAGCAGCAGAGGAGGGACTAGCGGGAGAGGGGTAGAGACCCAGTACTTC
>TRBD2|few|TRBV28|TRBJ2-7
CASSPGTSGWYEQYF
TGTGCCAGCAGTCCCGGGACTAGCGGGTGGTACGAGCAGTACTTC
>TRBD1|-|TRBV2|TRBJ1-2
CASKEGQGANYGYTF
TGTGCCAGCAAAGAGGGGCAGGGGGCTAACTATGGCTACACCTTC
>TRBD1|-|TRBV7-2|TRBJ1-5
CASSAGTGGAQPQHF
TGTGCCAGCAGCGCCGGGACAGGGGGCGCGCAGCCCCAGCATTTT
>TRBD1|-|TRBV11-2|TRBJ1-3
CASSSQTGTGNTIYF
TGTGCCAGCAGCTCCCAGACAGGGACCGGAAACACCATATATTTT
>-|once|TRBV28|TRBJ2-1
CASSRGGTGNNEQFF
TGTGCCAGCAGTCGGGGGGGGACAGGGAACAATGAGCAGTTCTTC
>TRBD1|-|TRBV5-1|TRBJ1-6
CASSDGTGAWGNNSPLHF
TGCGCCAGCAGCGATGGGACAGGAGCATGGGGCAATAATTCACCCCTCCACTTT
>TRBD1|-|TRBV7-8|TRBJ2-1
CASSLVPHPGQGDNEQFF
TGTGCCAGCAGCTTAGTACCCCATCCAGGGCAGGGGGATAATGAGCAGTTCTTC
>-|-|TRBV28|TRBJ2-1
CASSLGQGNYNEQFF
TGTGCCAGCAGCCTTGGTCAGGGGAACTACAATGAGCAGTTCTTC
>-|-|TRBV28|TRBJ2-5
CASSPGGRETQYF
TGTGCCAGCAGCCCAGGGGGGAGGGAGACCCAGTACTTC
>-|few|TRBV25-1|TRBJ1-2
CASTKSNYGYTF
TGTGCCAGCACTAAATCCAACTATGGCTACACCTTC
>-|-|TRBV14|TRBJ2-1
CASSQGGGALPEQFF
TGTGCCAGCAGCCAAGGGGGTGGGGCACTACCTGAGCAGTTCTTC
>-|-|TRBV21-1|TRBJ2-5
CASSKVGRGWKETQYF
TGTGCCAGCAGCAAAGTTGGCAGGGGGTGGAAAGAGACCCAGTACTTC
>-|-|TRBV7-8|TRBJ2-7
CASSLGQTRYEQYF
TGTGCCAGCAGCTTAGGTCAGACTCGCTACGAGCAGTACTTC
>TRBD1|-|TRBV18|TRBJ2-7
CASSLGTGGDEQYF
TGTGCCAGCTCACTTGGGACAGGGGGTGACGAGCAGTACTTC
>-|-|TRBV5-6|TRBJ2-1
CASRPKEGQRNEQFF
TGTGCCAGCAGACCTAAGGAGGGACAGAGGAATGAGCAGTTCTTC
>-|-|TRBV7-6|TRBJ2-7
CASSPSPSASQEQYF
TGTGCCAGCAGCCCCAGCCCTAGCGCTTCTCAGGAGCAGTACTTC
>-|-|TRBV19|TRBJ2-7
CASSLDTLYEQYF
TGTGCCAGTTCCTTGGACACACTCTACGAGCAGTACTTC
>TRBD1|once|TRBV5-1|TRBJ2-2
CASSPPGQVNTGELFF
TGCGCCAGCAGCCCCCCGGGACAGGTTAACACCGGGGAGCTGTTTTTT
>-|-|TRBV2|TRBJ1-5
CASSVADSNQPQHF
TGTGCCAGCAGTGTGGCCGATAGCAATCAGCCCCAGCATTTT
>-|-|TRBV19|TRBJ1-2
CASSIPPAAYGYTF
TGTGCCAGTAGTATCCCCCCCGCTGCGTATGGCTACACCTTC
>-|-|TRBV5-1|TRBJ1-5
CASSLEGGGSQPQHF
TGCGCCAGCAGCTTGGAAGGGGGTGGAAGTCAGCCCCAGCATTTT
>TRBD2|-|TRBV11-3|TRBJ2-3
CASSFDPTSGGGTDTQYF
TGTGCCAGCAGCTTCGATCCGACTAGCGGGGGGGGCACAGATACGCAGTATTTT
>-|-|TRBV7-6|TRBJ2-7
CASSPSTSRGQYF
TGTGCCAGCAGCCCATCGACTAGTCGAGGGCAGTACTTC
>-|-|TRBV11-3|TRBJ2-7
CASSPWTANSYGQYF
TGTGCCAGCAGCCCCTGGACTGCTAACTCCTACGGGCAGTACTTC
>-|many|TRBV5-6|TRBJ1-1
CASSLGGQLYTEAFF
TGTGCCAGCAGCTTGGGTGGACAGCTGTACACTGAAGCTTTCTTT
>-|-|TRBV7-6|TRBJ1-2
CATSQARGYTF
TGTGCCACCAGCCAGGCCCGTGGCTACACCTTC
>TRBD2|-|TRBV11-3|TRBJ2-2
CASSSGLATGELFF
TGTGCCAGCAGCTCGGGACTAGCTACCGGGGAGCTGTTTTTT
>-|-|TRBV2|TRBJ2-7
CASSVPWRDYEQYF
TGTGCCAGCAGTGTACCATGGCGGGACTACGAGCAGTACTTC
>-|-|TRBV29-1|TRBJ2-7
CSAFTGSEQYF
TGCAGCGCTTTCACAGGGAGCGAGCAGTACTTC
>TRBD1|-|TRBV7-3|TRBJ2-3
CASSHTTGKGTDTQYF
TGTGCCAGCAGCCACACGACAGGGAAGGGAACAGATACGCAGTATTTT
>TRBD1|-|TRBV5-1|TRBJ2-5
CASSLGTGGRETQYF
TGCGCCAGCAGCTTGGGGACAGGGGGCAGGGAGACCCAGTACTTC
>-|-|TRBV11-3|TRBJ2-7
CASRGWASRDEQYF
TGTGCCAGCAGGGGTTGGGCCTCTCGAGACGAGCAGTACTTC
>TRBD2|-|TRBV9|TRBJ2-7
CASSPIAGSYEQYF
TGTGCCAGCAGCCCGATAGCGGGATCCTACGAGCAGTACTTC
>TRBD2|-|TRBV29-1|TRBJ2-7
CSVAGLAGPSYEQYF
TGCAGCGTCGCCGGACTAGCGGGACCCTCCTACGAGCAGTACTTC
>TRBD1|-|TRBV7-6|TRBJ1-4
CASSLRQGAGGTNEKLFF
TGTGCCAGCAGCCTCAGACAGGGGGCAGGAGGAACTAATGAAAAACTGTTTTTT
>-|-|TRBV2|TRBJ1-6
CASTGQYNSPLHF
TGTGCCAGCACCGGACAGTATAATTCACCCCTCCACTTT
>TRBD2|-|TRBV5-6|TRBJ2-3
CASGRLAGSDTQYF
TGTGCCAGCGGAAGACTAGCGGGATCGGATACGCAGTATTTT
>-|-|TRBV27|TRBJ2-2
CASNLRGSNTGELFF
TGTGCCAGCAACCTACGGGGGTCCAACACCGGGGAGCTGTTTTTT
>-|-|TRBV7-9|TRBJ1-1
CSSSLAAGGAGTEAFF
TGTTCCAGCAGCCTAGCAGCGGGGGGCGCGGGGACTGAAGCTTTCTTT